The entry below gives a single T cell receptor beta chain sequence along with its context. Its target antigen remains unknown. No per-base quality is available; no much larger clone lies one base away. The source of the sample is a study of blood T cell repertoires in COVID-19 (dated by TCRdb to 2018 to 2020). In terms of the full investigation: Samples covering the acute and convalescent phases of COVID-19 were provided by collaborators in the United States, Italy and Spain. Sample metadata almost always included a de-identified subject ID, COVID-19 status, age in years and sex. The prospective study material was composed of cDNA or gDNA derived from T cells, B-cell-depleted T cells, or PBMCs. The samples were drawn from the first 160 participants of the ongoing ImmuneRACE study and from more than 1,000 subjects provided by 6 global collaborators. The repertoires were made available in a free public database intended to serve as a resource for research on the immune response to SARS-CoV-2. Where available, HLA class I and class II types were taken from metadata supplied by the sample provider and were not determined by assay-based typing. Deeply sampled blood TCRbeta repertoires from subjects exposed to, actively infected with, or recovered from COVID-19 were included in the dataset. Beyond this particular receptor, the publication reports: The amount of clinical and demographic metadata varied by source and participant and was provided uncurated.

One collaborating source in Seattle enrolled patients during active infection and followed them longitudinally through the course of disease. Whole blood was collected in K2EDTA tubes by collaborating institutions according to the institutions' own protocols. For TCRbeta analysis, collaborators shipped samples as frozen whole blood, isolated PBMCs, or DNA extracted from either of those sample types. From the cysteine through the phenylalanine, the CDR3 covers 14 amino acids. The only DNA kept is the CDR3, 42 bases in frame from the first base. CDR1 and CDR2, per the germline V gene, are MGHRA and YSYEKL. At the junction V is shortened by 1 base and J by 5 bases, with 9 bases in between. TCRbeta CDR3 regions were amplified from genomic DNA by means of the immunoSEQ Assay, a bias-controlled multiplex PCR. The source study handled its data this way. Nucleated cell counts per sample were estimated from amplification of reference gene primers within the assay. To quantify the absolute abundance of each unique TCRbeta CDR3 rearrangement, sequence reads were collapsed and filtered. For each sample, productive Simpson clonality was calculated by taking the square root of Simpson's diversity index across productive rearrangements. This is the immuneACCESS table as TCRdb keeps it, with only in-frame sequences that have V and J called. A part of the clones is gone; compared with another copy, unresolved V genes explain less than half, and the rest is unexplained. V and J calls and clone size are as listed in that table; D and trimming were resolved from the DNA. The sample yields hundreds of thousands of clones; about 88% were counted once. Roughly 8% of the sample is in the top ten clones.

The receptor was derived from a woman in her forties or fifties with COVID-19, enrolled during active disease. The specimen sequenced was peripheral blood. This receptor chain uses TRBV4-1 and TRBJ1-5, and perhaps TRBD1 as D gene, on 5 matching bases. Here the CDR3 is given as CASSQVAGDQPQHF. The DNA sequence reads TGCGCCAGCAGCCAAGTAGCGGGGGATCAGCCCCAGCATTTT.